The 28 T cell receptor beta chains in this list originate from one sample, sequenced in a study of shared clonotypes between healthy human individuals. Some clones are missing from TCRdb's copy, which holds only in-frame ones; the method was immunoSEQ multiplex PCR. This sample yields about 2 million clones, of which 85% to 95% are seen a single time; around 0.13% belongs to the top ten. Sequenced input: naive CD4+ T cells sorted from blood. The subset: CD45RA+ positively selected. Receptors were obtained from a man younger than 30 in good health.

The rearrangement links TRBV11-3 to TRBJ2-3, with a weak D call TRBD2 (5 bases). This CDR3 is built from 13 residues. The germline gives CDR1 SGHNT, CDR2 YENEEA. V lost 4 bases and J 6 bases, leaving 11 bases between the germline ends. CDR3 DNA sequence: TGTGCCAGCAGCTCCGGGGTAGTGGATACGCAGTATTTT. This translates into CASSSGVVDTQYF.

V is TRBV5-4 and J is TRBJ2-4; perhaps TRBD1 as D (6 bases). CDR1 and CDR2 (germline): SGHNT, YYREEE (reference sequence). V was shortened by 4 bases and J by 0 bases, with 8 bases between the two germline ends. This CDR3 comprises 14 residues. In nucleotides, the CDR3 is TGTGCCAGCAGCCGGGACATAGCCAAAAACATTCAGTACTTC. Translated: CASSRDIAKNIQYF.

For this clone: The sample holds other DNA sequences that translate to the same CDR3. V and J are TRBV7-9 and TRBJ1-1, with D unresolved. V was trimmed by 4 bases and J by 5 bases, leaving 5 bases between them. CDR3 length: 11 residues. Germline V gives CDR1 SEHNR, CDR2 FQNEAQ (reference sequence). The CDR3 DNA reads TGTGCCAGCAGCTCCTATACTGAAGCTTTCTTT. Its protein product is CASSSYTEAFF.

The V and J genes are TRBV5-1 and TRBJ2-4; D gene unclear. Germline loops: CDR1 SGHRS, CDR2 YFSETQ. The CDR3 has 12 residues. The ends were cut back, 4 bases at V and 6 bases at J, with 8 bases in the middle. Here the CDR3 DNA reads TGCGCCAGCAGCCCGCCGGGAAACATTCAGTACTTC. As protein: CASSPPGNIQYF.

This chain uses TRBV10-3 with TRBJ1-1; D is perhaps TRBD1 (6 bases). The CDR3 is made up of 14 amino acids. CDR1 is ENHRY, CDR2 SYGVKD, per germline. Trimming removed 7 bases at V and 0 bases at J, with 12 bases between. CDR3 protein: CAITQDRMNTEAFF. CDR3 DNA sequence: TGTGCCATCACCCAGGACAGAATGAACACTGAAGCTTTCTTT.

This clone has a single count. The rearrangement links TRBV7-2 to TRBJ2-7; no clear D. The germline V and J ends were trimmed by 3 bases and 3 bases, with 12 bases remaining between them. Germline values: CDR1 SGHTA, CDR2 FQGNSA. The CDR3 has 14 amino acids. The CDR3 sequence is CASSFHRQSYEQYF. CDR3 nucleotides: TGTGCCAGCAGCTTTCACCGGCAGAGCTACGAGCAGTACTTC. The full variable domain, rest sourced from reference TRBV7-2 and TRBJ2-7, is GAGVSQSPSNKVTEKGKDVELRCDPISGHTALYWYRQSLGQGLEFLIYFQGNSAPDKSGLPSDRFSAERTGGSVSTLTIQRTQQEDSAVYLCASSFHRQSYEQYFGPGTRLTVT.

V gene TRBV7-8 combines with J gene TRBJ2-3, with D perhaps TRBD2 (5 bases). The CDR3 sequence is 15 residues long. Germline V lookup: CDR1 SGHVS, CDR2 FQNEAQ. Trimming left V 1 base short and J 7 bases short, with 15 bases between. The DNA of the CDR3 is TGTGCCAGCAGCTTAGGAGGGAGTTTAGGGAATACGCAGTATTTT. Translation: CASSLGGSLGNTQYF.

V and J are TRBV9 and TRBJ1-5; D may be TRBD1 (6 bases). CDR1 and CDR2 (germline): SGDLS, YYNGEE. V lost 4 bases and J lost 4, with 15 bases in between. This CDR3 spans 15 amino acids. CDR3 in DNA: TGTGCCAGCAGCCGAGACAGGAGCGATAATCAGCCCCAGCATTTT. Translating it yields CASSRDRSDNQPQHF.

The J gene is TRBJ1-6, the V gene TRBV19; tentative D call: TRBD1 (6 bases). V was shortened by 8 bases and J by 8 bases, with 10 bases between the two germline ends. This CDR3 is 12 amino acids long. The V gene's germline CDR1 is LNHDA and CDR2 SQIVND (reference sequence). CDR3 bases: TGTGCCAGTCTCGCAGGGGATTCACCCCTCCACTTT. It translates to CASLAGDSPLHF.

The J gene is TRBJ2-7, the V gene TRBV4-1; a possible D gene is TRBD2 (5 bases). The CDR3 is 16 amino acids. Germline loops: CDR1 MGHRA, CDR2 YSYEKL. V was pared by 0 bases and J by 1 base, with 13 bases between. The CDR3 loop reads CASSQDLGSVSYEQYF. The CDR3 DNA follows: TGCGCCAGCAGCCAAGATTTGGGGAGCGTTTCCTACGAGCAGTACTTC.

This chain joins TRBV6-6 and TRBJ1-1; D unclear. Per germline, CDR1 MNHNY and CDR2 SVGAGI (reference sequence). The V end lost 7 bases, the J end lost 0 bases, and 9 bases lay between the germline ends. The length of the CDR3 is 13 residues. In DNA, the CDR3 is TGTGCCAGCACCTGGGGTTTGAACACTGAAGCTTTCTTT. Translation: CASTWGLNTEAFF.

This sequence joins TRBV4-3 and TRBJ2-2, with 14 bases lining up with TRBD2. This CDR3 spans 16 amino acids. The V segment lost 3 bases and the J segment 4 bases; nucleotides outside the gene matches: 1. Germline CDR1 LGHNA, CDR2 YSLEER. The CDR3 reads CASSQGLAGVTGELFF. The CDR3 DNA follows: TGCGCCAGCAGCCAGGGACTAGCGGGAGTCACCGGGGAGCTGTTTTTT.

This chain uses TRBV2 with TRBJ2-5; D perhaps matches TRBD2 (7 bases). Germline V CDR1 and CDR2: SNHLY, FYNNEI. The CDR3 loop spans 16 amino acids. Trimming left V 2 bases short and J 7 bases short, with 20 bases between. DNA of the CDR3: TGTGCCAGCAGTGAACGAAGCGGGACACCTACCGGGACCCAGTACTTC. It specifies CASSERSGTPTGTQYF.

The chain recombines TRBV4-1 with TRBJ1-6; D gene uncertain. Germline CDR1 and CDR2: MGHRA and YSYEKL. The CDR3 is 17 residues long. The V and J ends lost 0 bases and 0 bases respectively, with 9 bases between them. Here the CDR3 reads CASSQELQSSYNSPLHF. In DNA form, the CDR3 reads TGCGCCAGCAGCCAAGAATTGCAGAGCTCCTATAATTCACCCCTCCACTTT.

The CDR3 sequence is CARGEQTHDEQFF. CDR3 sequence (DNA): TGTGCCAGAGGGGAACAGACCCACGATGAGCAGTTCTTC. The gene calls are TRBV6-5 and TRBJ2-1, with D perhaps TRBD1 (5 bases). Germline V lookup: CDR1 MNHEY, CDR2 SVGAGI. This CDR3 is 13 amino acids long. V lost 9 bases and J 8 bases, leaving 17 bases between the germline ends.

V and J are TRBV5-6 and TRBJ2-7; possibly TRBD2 for D (6 bases). Trimming took off 2 bases at V and 6 bases at J, with 18 bases between the two ends. The CDR3 extends over 15 amino acids. CDR1 and CDR2 (germline): SGHDT, YYEEEE. The CDR3 bases are TGTGCCAGCAGCTTACGGCTCGGAGGGTCTAGCGAGCAGTACTTC. It translates to CASSLRLGGSSEQYF.

The chain combines TRBV11-2 with TRBJ2-7; 7 nucleotides line up with TRBD1. V dropped 4 bases and J dropped 2; count of bases not matched to a gene: 8. The CDR3 totals 15 residues. Germline V gene data show CDR1 as SGHAT and CDR2 as FQNNGV. The chain's CDR3 is CASSSGQPGAYEQYF. In DNA, the CDR3 is TGTGCCAGCAGCTCGGGACAGCCTGGAGCCTACGAGCAGTACTTC. Looking up the rest from reference TRBV11-2 and TRBJ2-7 gives the full variable domain: EAGVAQSPRYKIIEKRQSVAFWCNPISGHATLYWYQQILGQGPKLLIQFQNNGVVDDSQLPKDRFSAERLKGVDSTLKIQPAKLEDSAVYLCASSSGQPGAYEQYFGPGTRLTVT.

This chain uses TRBV11-3 with TRBJ2-7; 8 positions agree with TRBD2. The V gene's germline CDR1 is SGHNT and CDR2 YENEEA. This CDR3 has 19 residues. V lost 1 base, J lost 5 bases, and 19 bases stayed unmatched. CDR3 sequence: CASSLGRPPSSGWIHEQYF. The CDR3 DNA follows: TGTGCCAGCAGCTTAGGAAGACCTCCTTCTAGCGGGTGGATCCACGAGCAGTACTTC.

This clone was recorded a few times. V usage is TRBV7-3 and J usage is TRBJ2-5, with 8 nucleotides matching TRBD1. The CDR3 spans 14 residues. V lost 5 bases and J lost 5; bases outside the gene matches: 7. Germline V gene data show CDR1 as SGHTA and CDR2 as FQGTGA. The CDR3 bases are TGTGCCAGCAGCCCGTGGACAGGGTGGGAGACCCAGTACTTC. This codes for CASSPWTGWETQYF.

This clone was found once. This rearrangement joins TRBV4-3 to TRBJ2-2, with TRBD2 identical over 11 bases. The germline V gene has CDR1 LGHNA and CDR2 YSLEER. After removal of 1 base from V and 7 bases from J, the junction contained 11 bases not matched to a gene. This CDR3 is 18 amino acids long. The CDR3 reads CASSQGRGTSGLSGELFF. In DNA, the CDR3 is TGCGCCAGCAGCCAAGGAAGGGGGACTAGCGGACTGAGCGGGGAGCTGTTTTTT.

J is TRBJ2-3 and V is TRBV4-1, with 8 bases aligning to TRBD2. This CDR3 region has 17 residues. With V trimmed by 3 bases and J by 6 bases, 14 bases remained unmatched. Germline loops: CDR1 MGHRA, CDR2 YSYEKL. The CDR3 DNA follows: TGCGCCAGCAGCCAGGAGCGCGGCGGGGGGCCGACGGATACGCAGTATTTT. It codes for CASSQERGGGPTDTQYF.

The rearrangement uses TRBV5-1 and TRBJ2-3, with D possibly being TRBD1 (5 bases). The CDR3 length is 17 residues. The germline gives CDR1 SGHRS, CDR2 YFSETQ. V was trimmed by 4 bases and J by 2 bases, leaving 20 bases between them. The CDR3 DNA is TGCGCCAGCAGCACCAGTACGTGGGGCGCATCCACAGATACGCAGTATTTT. This codes for CASSTSTWGASTDTQYF.

The rearrangement uses TRBV5-6 and TRBJ1-6; maybe TRBD1 (5 bases). This CDR3 is 15 amino acids long. From germline, CDR1 is SGHDT and CDR2 YYEEEE. The ends were cut back, 2 bases at V and 10 bases at J, with 16 bases in the middle. In DNA form, the CDR3 reads TGTGCCAGCAGCTTCCTCCGGTCGGGGCCCTCACCCCTCCACTTT. This sequence encodes CASSFLRSGPSPLHF. Using reference TRBV5-6 and TRBJ1-6 for the parts outside the CDR3, the full variable domain is DAGVTQSPTHLIKTRGQQVTLRCSPKSGHDTVSWYQQALGQGPQFIFQYYEEEERQRGNFPDRFSGHQFPNYSSELNVNALLLGDSALYLCASSFLRSGPSPLHFGNGTRLTVT.

V usage is TRBV10-3 and J usage is TRBJ1-1; 9 bases map to TRBD1. With 4 bases clipped from V and 4 bases from J, the junction kept 4 bases outside the gene matches. The CDR3 extends over 14 amino acids. The germline V gene encodes CDR1 ENHRY and CDR2 SYGVKD. CDR3 sequence (DNA): TGTGCCATCAGTGGGGACAGGGACGGCACTGAAGCTTTCTTT. Its translation is CAISGDRDGTEAFF.

V and J are TRBV30 and TRBJ1-5; possibly TRBD1 for D (6 bases). Germline-derived CDR1 and CDR2 are GTSNPN and SVGIG (reference sequence). V was clipped by 2 bases and J by 7 bases, with 15 bases between them. The CDR3 has 14 amino acids. The CDR3 sequence: CAWSHPGGGQPQHF. The CDR3 DNA reads as TGTGCCTGGAGTCACCCCGGAGGGGGGCAGCCCCAGCATTTT.

In its sample, this clone was seen once. The chain joins TRBV7-2 to TRBJ1-2; tentatively, D is TRBD1 (5 bases). Germline V gene data show CDR1 as SGHTA and CDR2 as FQGNSA. Trimming stripped 4 bases from V and 2 bases from J, with 11 bases between. This CDR3 contains 14 residues. The CDR3, as DNA: TGTGCCAGCAGCTCCGACGGGGGAAACTATGGCTACACCTTC. It encodes CASSSDGGNYGYTF.

Comments on this clone: This CDR3 is also generated by other DNA sequences in the sample. This sequence joins TRBV7-6 and TRBJ1-3; D not certain. V dropped 5 bases and J dropped 4 bases, with 6 bases sitting between them. Germline V gene lookup returns CDR1 SGHVS and CDR2 FNYEAQ. The CDR3 runs 12 residues. The CDR3 nucleotides read TGTGCCAGCAGCATCCCCGGAAACACCATATATTTT. Translating it yields CASSIPGNTIYF.

CDR3 DNA sequence: TGTGCCATCAGTGAGTCCCCTGCGGGGGGGTCCCTCAATGAGCAGTTCTTC. Protein sequence: CAISESPAGGSLNEQFF. The chain joins TRBV10-3 to TRBJ2-1; 9 positions match TRBD2. CDR3 size: 17 residues. The germline V gene has CDR1 ENHRY and CDR2 SYGVKD. V trimming: 0 bases; J trimming: 6 bases; junction bases outside the gene matches: 9.